A single T cell receptor (beta chain) is shown here with its context. Its specificity is not known. This entry comes from a study of cytomegalovirus exposure and HLA in healthy donors. Study-level results: In an earlier analysis, most TCR beta V segments were productive about 90% or about 30% of the time. It was shown in a later analysis that HLA-associated TCR beta chains were more clonally expanded than other, equally common chains.

Researchers ran the PCR with 60 Vbeta and 13 Jbeta primers. Repertoires were generated with immunoSEQ multiplex PCR, while TCRdb's copy carries only in-frame clones and drops some. Found here are about 120,000 clones, 77% of them singletons; the top ten hold 3.7%. Germline loops: CDR1 SGHNT, CDR2 YENEEA. This CDR3 is 16 amino acids long. Trimming took 4 bases from V and 3 from J; bases not matched to a gene: 8. Sequencing used PBMCs. J is TRBJ2-7 and V is TRBV11-3, with 11 bases aligning to TRBD1. This TCR derives from a human donor in good health. The CDR3: CASSSPGQGEGYEQYF. DNA for the CDR3: TGTGCCAGCAGCTCGCCGGGACAGGGGGAGGGCTACGAGCAGTACTTC.